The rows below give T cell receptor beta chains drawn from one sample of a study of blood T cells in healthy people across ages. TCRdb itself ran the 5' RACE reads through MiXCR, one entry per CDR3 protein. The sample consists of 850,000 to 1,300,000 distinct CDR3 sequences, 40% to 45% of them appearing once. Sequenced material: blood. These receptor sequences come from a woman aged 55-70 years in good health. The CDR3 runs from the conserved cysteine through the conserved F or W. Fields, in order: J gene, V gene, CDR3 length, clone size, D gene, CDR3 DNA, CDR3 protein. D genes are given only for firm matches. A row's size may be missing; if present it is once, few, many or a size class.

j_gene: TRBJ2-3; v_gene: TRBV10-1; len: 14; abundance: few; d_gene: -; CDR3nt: TGCGCCAGCAGTGAGACGGGCTGGGGGGATACGCAGTATTTT; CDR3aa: CASSETGWGDTQYF
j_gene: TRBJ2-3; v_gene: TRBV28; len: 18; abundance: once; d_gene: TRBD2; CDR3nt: TGTGCCAGCAGTTCCCCCCGGCTAGCGGGAAGTGGCAGAGATACGCAGTATTTT; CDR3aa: CASSSPRLAGSGRDTQYF
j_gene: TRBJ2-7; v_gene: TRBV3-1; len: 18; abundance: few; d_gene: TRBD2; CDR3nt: TGTGCCAGCAGCCAACCCCTCTCGGGAGGCCCGTACAACTACGAGCAGTACTTC; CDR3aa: CASSQPLSGGPYNYEQYF
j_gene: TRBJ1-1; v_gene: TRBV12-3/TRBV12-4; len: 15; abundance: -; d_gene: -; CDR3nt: TGTGCCAGCAGTACAGCGGGACATTCGAACACTGAAGCTTTCTTT; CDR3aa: CASSTAGHSNTEAFF
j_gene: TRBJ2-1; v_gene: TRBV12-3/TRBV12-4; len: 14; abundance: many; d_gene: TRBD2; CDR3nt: TGTGCCAGCAGTTTGACTAGCGGGAGGAATGAGCAGTTCTTC; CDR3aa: CASSLTSGRNEQFF
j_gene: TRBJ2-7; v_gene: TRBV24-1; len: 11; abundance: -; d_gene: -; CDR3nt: TGTGCCACCAGTGATTTCTACAAGCAGTACTTC; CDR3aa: CATSDFYKQYF
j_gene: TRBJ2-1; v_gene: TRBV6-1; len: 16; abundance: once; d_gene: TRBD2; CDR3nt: TGTGCCAGCACCGCCCTCGGCCTAGCGGGAGTAGGGGAGCAGTTCTTC; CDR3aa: CASTALGLAGVGEQFF
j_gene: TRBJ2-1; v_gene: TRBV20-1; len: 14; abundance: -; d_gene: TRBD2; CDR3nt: TGCAGTGCCCTGCGGGAGGCCCTTTTGGGTGAGCAGTTCTTC; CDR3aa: CSALREALLGEQFF
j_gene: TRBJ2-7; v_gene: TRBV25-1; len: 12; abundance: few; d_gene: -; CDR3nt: TGTGCCAGCAGTGAATCGTTCTACGAGCAGTACTTC; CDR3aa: CASSESFYEQYF
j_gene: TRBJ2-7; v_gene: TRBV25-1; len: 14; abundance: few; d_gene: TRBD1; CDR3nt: TGTGCCAGCAGCACAGGGGGCGCCAGTAGCGAGCAGTACTTC; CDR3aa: CASSTGGASSEQYF